Below are 7 T cell receptor beta chains sequenced from a single sample in a study of T cells in localized non-small cell lung cancer. Here immunoSEQ multiplex PCR was the method, and the copy in TCRdb shows in-frame clones only, minus some. The top ten hold about 4% of the sample, which has 25,000 to 30,000 clones, about nine tenths seen once. The source material was peripheral blood mononuclear cells, sampled before any cancer treatment. These receptors were taken from a woman aged 35 to 70 with stage III lung adenocarcinoma.

The J gene is TRBJ1-1, the V gene TRBV6-6; D gene unclear. The CDR3 spans 11 residues. From germline, CDR1 is MNHNY and CDR2 SVGAGI (reference sequence). The V end lost 6 bases, the J end lost 12 bases, and 14 bases lay between the germline ends. The CDR3 sequence is CASRTDGGTFF. DNA of the CDR3: TGTGCCAGCAGAACGGACGGAGGGACTTTCTTT.

The rearrangement links TRBV4-2 to TRBJ1-3; TRBD1 matches at 7 bases. Trimming at V came to 2 bases and at J to 0 bases, leaving 7 bases not matched to a gene. This CDR3 comprises 17 residues. Germline-derived CDR1 and CDR2 are LGHNA and YNFKEQ. CDR3 coding DNA: TGTGCCAGCAGCCAAAGGACAGGAGCCCCCTCTGGAAACACCATATATTTT. Translation: CASSQRTGAPSGNTIYF.

The V and J genes are TRBV5-1 and TRBJ1-2; possible D gene TRBD1, 5 bases. This CDR3 spans 13 amino acids. Looked up from germline, CDR1 is SGHRS and CDR2 is YFSETQ. With 6 bases removed from V and 7 bases from J, the gap between germline ends came to 16 bases. CDR3 DNA sequence: TGCGCCAGCACCCTAAACTCTCAGGGTGGCTACACCTTC. Translated: CASTLNSQGGYTF.

Only one count was recorded for this clone. The gene calls are TRBV13 and TRBJ2-4; 12 bases are a match to TRBD2. The CDR3 contains 14 residues. The V and J ends lost 5 bases and 10 bases, in that order; junction bases with no gene match: 6. Germline assignment: CDR1 PRHDT and CDR2 FYEKMQ (reference sequence). Written as DNA, the CDR3 is TGTGCCAGCAGCACTAGCGGGGGGCCTGGGATTCAGTACTTC. Amino acids: CASSTSGGPGIQYF.

This sequence joins TRBV11-2 and TRBJ2-1; 9 positions match TRBD2. The V segment lost 6 bases and the J segment 3 bases; nucleotides outside the gene matches: 9. The V gene's germline CDR1 is SGHAT and CDR2 FQNNGV. The CDR3 length is 16 residues. CDR3 DNA sequence: TGTGCCAGCAGACAAACCGGGACTAGCAGCTACAATGAGCAGTTCTTC. Translated: CASRQTGTSSYNEQFF.

The chain links TRBV2 to TRBJ2-7; D is unresolved. Trimming stripped 2 bases from V and 4 bases from J, with 6 bases between. CDR3 length: 12 amino acids. CDR1 is SNHLY and CDR2 is FYNNEI in the germline V gene. The CDR3 reads CASSEWNYEQYF. The CDR3 region has the DNA TGTGCCAGCAGTGAATGGAATTACGAGCAGTACTTC.

The chain employs TRBV9 and TRBJ1-1, with D perhaps TRBD1 (6 bases). The CDR3 covers 15 residues. Looked up from germline, CDR1 is SGDLS and CDR2 is YYNGEE. Trimming pared 4 bases from V and 1 base from J, leaving 14 bases between. The CDR3, as DNA: TGTGCCAGCAGCCCGACGACAGGCGCGAACACTGAAGCTTTCTTT. Translated, it gives CASSPTTGANTEAFF.